These 24 T cell receptor beta chains were all obtained from the same sample, sequenced in a study of regulatory T cells in long-lasting Graves disease. The authors built TCR beta libraries using iRepertoire HTBI primers and Arm-PCR of CDR3 regions. Each CDR3 protein is one row after TCRdb ran MiXCR on the multiplex PCR reads. The sample carries a few hundred thousand distinct CDR3 sequences, 14% recorded once. The time point denotes: newly diagnosed GD, antithyroid drugs for less than 3 months. Following extraction of RNA from PBMCs, that RNA was used to make the TCR library. This same sample was also taken into another study, of T cells in Graves' hyperthyroidism and ophthalmopathy.

The sequenced sample was peripheral blood mononuclear cells (PBMCs), obtained at new diagnosis, from a patient treated with antithyroid drugs. These receptors originate from a woman aged 45-60 years with Graves disease.

Comment on this clonotype: A much larger clone lies one base from this, so it may be a read error. The chain carries TRBV12-3 or TRBV12-4 and TRBJ1-5; no firm D call. The CDR3 is made up of 14 amino acids. CDR3 region: CAGSLEPYNQPQHF. As DNA, the CDR3 is TGTGCCGGCAGTTTGGAGCCCTACAATCAGCCCCAGCATTTT.

This clonotype was counted many times. The chain links TRBV3-1 to TRBJ1-2; D remains unclear. The CDR3 sequence is 14 residues long. The V end was cut by 4 bases, the J end by 2 bases, with 11 bases between. The germline CDR1 and CDR2 sequences are LGHDT and YNNKEL (reference sequence). CDR3 bases: TGTGCCAGCAGCCTGACCGGGAACAACTATGGCTACACCTTC. It translates to CASSLTGNNYGYTF. The full variable domain, in which reference TRBV3-1 and TRBJ1-2 provide the parts outside the CDR3, is DTAVSQTPKYLVTQMGNDKSIKCEQNLGHDTMYWYKQDSKKFLKIMFSYNNKELIINETVPNRFSPKSPDKAHLNLHINSLELGDSAVYFCASSLTGNNYGYTFGSGTRLTVV.

This clonotype was seen repeatedly, ten times or more. The rearrangement links TRBV6-1 to TRBJ1-6, with D perhaps matching TRBD1 (6 bases). Looked up from germline, CDR1 is MNHNS and CDR2 is SASEGT. The CDR3 loop spans 16 amino acids. Trimming left V 5 bases short and J 0 bases short, with 11 bases between. The CDR3 is CASSHGTRSYNSPLHF. Written as DNA, the CDR3 is TGTGCCAGCAGTCACGGGACACGCTCCTATAATTCACCCCTCCACTTT.

CDR3 DNA: TGTGCCAGCGGCCGGTTGGGCTCCTACGAGCAGTACTTC. It translates to CASGRLGSYEQYF. This chain uses TRBV6-1 with TRBJ2-4; D ambiguous. TRBJ2-7 matches the DNA end more closely, so the J call is doubtful. CDR1 is MNHNS, CDR2 SASEGT, per germline. This CDR3 is 13 amino acids long.

Ten or more counts support this clonotype. The chain carries TRBV2 and TRBJ2-7, with 8 bases identical to TRBD2. Germline values: CDR1 SNHLY, CDR2 FYNNEI. The CDR3 totals 12 residues. Unmatched junction bases numbered 5, after V lost 7 bases and J lost 6 bases. The CDR3 coding sequence is TGTGCCAGCACGGGACTAGAGAGCGAGCAGTACTTC. This gives the protein CASTGLESEQYF.

The rearrangement uses TRBV4-1 and TRBJ2-3, with 7 bases lining up with TRBD2. CDR3 size: 15 residues. V dropped 4 bases and J dropped 5; count of bases not matched to a gene: 9. Germline V gives CDR1 MGHRA, CDR2 YSYEKL. The CDR3 region has the DNA TGCGCCAGCAGCCCCCTTAGCGGGCCGGGAGATACGCAGTATTTT. Protein: CASSPLSGPGDTQYF.

The sample holds many counts of this clonotype. For the CDR3, the DNA is TGTGCCAGCAGCTTAGCGCCTGAGATCTATGGCTACACCTTC. Translation gives CASSLAPEIYGYTF. This sequence joins TRBV7-8 and TRBJ1-2; no clear D. V gave up 0 bases and J gave up 4 bases, with 9 bases separating them. This CDR3 spans 14 amino acids. The germline CDR1 and CDR2 sequences are SGHVS and FQNEAQ. The variable domain in full, with the rest retrieved from reference TRBV7-8 and TRBJ1-2, is GAGVSQSPRYKVAKRGQDVALRCDPISGHVSLFWYQQALGQGPEFLTYFQNEAQLDKSGLPSDRFFAERPEGSVSTLKIQRTQQEDSAVYLCASSLAPEIYGYTFGSGTRLTVV.

The sample holds many counts of this clonotype. This chain joins TRBV7-9 and TRBJ2-5; no clear D gene. Germline CDR1 SEHNR, CDR2 FQNEAQ (reference sequence). V gave up 6 bases and J gave up 5 bases, with 13 bases separating them. The CDR3 totals 13 residues. The CDR3 region has the DNA TGTGCCAGCAGGGCAAGACCCGGGGAGACCCAGTACTTC. Translated, it gives CASRARPGETQYF. Combining the CDR3 with reference TRBV7-9 and TRBJ2-5 gives the whole variable domain DTGVSQNPRHKITKRGQNVTFRCDPISEHNRLYWYRQTLGQGPEFLTYFQNEAQLEKSRLLSDRFSAERPKGSFSTLEIQRTEQGDSAMYLCASRARPGETQYFGPGTRLLVL.

As concerns this clonotype: It may be a read error: a sequence one base away is much more abundant. The chain is built from TRBV2 and TRBJ2-2; TRBD2 aligns across 13 bases. Germline-derived CDR1 and CDR2 are SNHLY and FYNNEI. The CDR3 covers 15 residues. CDR3 in amino acids: CASRMGLAGTGELSF. Written as DNA, the CDR3 is TGTGCCAGCAGGATGGGACTAGCGGGAACCGGGGAGCTGTCTTTT. Full variable domain (rest looked up from reference TRBV2 and TRBJ2-2): EPEVTQTPSHQVTQMGQEVILRCVPISNHLYFYWYRQILGQKVEFLVSFYNNEISEKSEIFDDQFSVERPDGSNFTLKIRSTKLEDSAMYFCASRMGLAGTGELSFGEGSRLTVL.

This clonotype has at least ten counts. For the CDR3, the DNA is TGTGCCAGCAGTTTTCCTTTTTCCAGTTGGACTGAAGCTTTCTTT. Translating gives CASSFPFSSWTEAFF. V and J are TRBV12-3 or TRBV12-4 and TRBJ1-1, with D hard to call. V lost 3 bases, J lost 5 bases, and 16 bases lay in between. CDR3 length: 15 amino acids.

Details on this clonotype: One end of the junction does not line up with germline, which may come from a read error. The V gene is TRBV6-1, the J gene TRBJ2-7, with TRBD1 matching 7 bases. Germline V gene data show CDR1 as MNHNS and CDR2 as SASEGT. The CDR3 extends over 14 amino acids. In nucleotides, the CDR3 is TGTGCCATCAGTGAGCTGGGACAGCTCTACGAGCAGTACTTC. As protein: CAISELGQLYEQYF.

The chain links TRBV9 to TRBJ2-7, with D maybe TRBD2 (5 bases). The V end lost 1 base, the J end lost 2 bases, and 19 bases lay between the germline ends. Germline CDR1 is SGDLS and CDR2 is YYNGEE. CDR3 length equals 17 residues. The CDR3 DNA follows: TGTGCCAGCAGCGTATTATTGAGGGCCATGGAAACCTACGAGCAGTACTTC. This sequence encodes CASSVLLRAMETYEQYF.

This clonotype appeared many times. The chain has TRBV12-3 or TRBV12-4 and TRBJ2-3, with 9 nucleotides matching TRBD1. The CDR3 totals 16 residues. V shed 0 bases and J 4 bases; nucleotides not matched to a gene: 5. CDR3 nucleotide sequence: TGTGCCAGCAGTTTAGCACTAAACAGGGGGCCAGATACGCAGTATTTT. This gives the protein CASSLALNRGPDTQYF.

V gene TRBV20-1 combines with J gene TRBJ2-1; TRBD2 matches at 7 bases. J gave up 2 bases and V 4 bases, and 5 bases lay outside the gene matches. CDR3 size: 14 residues. Looked up from germline, CDR1 is DFQATT and CDR2 is SNEGSKA (reference sequence). This chain's CDR3 is CSATIAGPYNEQFF. In DNA form, the CDR3 reads TGCAGTGCTACTATAGCGGGCCCCTACAATGAGCAGTTCTTC.

On this clonotype: A far more abundant clone sits one base away, making this likely a read error. This chain connects TRBV28 to TRBJ2-7; D gene uncertain. This CDR3 comprises 15 residues. Germline lookup yields CDR1 MDHEN and CDR2 SYDVKM. The CDR3 sequence is CASSRSDPSSYEQNF. The CDR3 DNA follows: TGTGCCAGCAGTCGAAGCGACCCGAGCTCCTACGAGCAGAACTTC.

This clonotype has at least ten counts. The genes are TRBV2 and TRBJ2-7; 7 positions match TRBD1. Germline CDR1 and CDR2: SNHLY and FYNNEI. V gave up 2 bases and J gave up 0 bases; unmatched junction bases: 4. The CDR3 contains 15 residues. This CDR3 reads CASSEIGTDSYEQYF. Here the CDR3 DNA reads TGTGCCAGCAGTGAAATCGGGACAGACTCCTACGAGCAGTACTTC.

On this clonotype: An end of the junction does not agree with germline; a read error may underlie this. The CDR3 is CATSEQLSIDTQYF. CDR3 DNA: TGTGCCACCAGTGAACAGCTAAGCATAGATACGCAGTATTTT. The chain recombines TRBV24-1 with TRBJ2-3; D remains ambiguous. Germline V gene lookup returns CDR1 KGHDR and CDR2 SFDVKD. The CDR3 totals 14 residues.

This chain uses TRBV19 with TRBJ2-3, with D perhaps matching TRBD2 (7 bases). Trimming took off 3 bases at V and 5 bases at J, with 12 bases between the two ends. The length of the CDR3 is 14 residues. The germline V gene encodes CDR1 LNHDA and CDR2 SQIVND (reference sequence). The CDR3 sequence is CASSITGGIDTQYF. DNA for the CDR3: TGTGCCAGTAGTATCACGGGGGGCATAGATACGCAGTATTTT.

This clonotype has more than one count but fewer than ten. The rearrangement uses TRBV6-2 or TRBV6-3 and TRBJ2-3; D is perhaps TRBD1 (5 bases). With 2 bases removed from V and 2 bases from J, the gap between germline ends came to 14 bases. The CDR3 is 16 residues long. Germline V gives CDR1 MNHEY, CDR2 SVGEGT. The CDR3 coding sequence is TGTGCCAGCAGTTACACAGGCCCTCCTTTCACAGATACGCAGTATTTT. Encoded protein: CASSYTGPPFTDTQYF.

The chain employs TRBV24-1 and TRBJ2-7, with D possibly TRBD1 on 6 matching bases. V lost 5 bases and J lost 4, with 20 bases in between. This CDR3 comprises 16 residues. Germline CDR1 is KGHDR and CDR2 is SFDVKD. The CDR3 loop reads CATSGSLGAGEYEQYF. As DNA, the CDR3 is TGTGCCACCAGTGGTTCCCTGGGGGCAGGAGAGTACGAGCAGTACTTC.

This clonotype turned up a few times. V is TRBV18 and J is TRBJ2-1; TRBD1 matches 9 bases. The CDR3 is 16 residues long. Germline V gene lookup returns CDR1 KGHSH and CDR2 LQKENI. Losses at the gene ends were 2 bases for V and 7 bases for J; bases not matched to a gene: 9. This CDR3 is CASSPGTGFTGNEQFF. The CDR3 DNA sequence: TGTGCCAGCTCACCAGGGACAGGGTTCACCGGGAATGAGCAGTTCTTC.

This sequence joins TRBV4-1 and TRBJ2-2; no clear D gene. Germline V gene data show CDR1 as MGHRA and CDR2 as YSYEKL. V was pared by 6 bases and J by 0 bases, with 8 bases between. The length of the CDR3 is 14 residues. In DNA, the CDR3 is TGCGCCAGCAGTCGATACACGAACACCGGGGAGCTGTTTTTT. Protein sequence: CASSRYTNTGELFF.

This chain links TRBV5-1 with TRBJ1-1; D gene ambiguous. CDR3 length equals 11 residues. Per germline, CDR1 SGHRS and CDR2 YFSETQ. Deletions cut 9 bases from V and 5 bases from J, with 11 bases between. The CDR3 sequence is CANTGDTEAFF. In DNA, the CDR3 is TGCGCCAACACGGGAGATACTGAAGCTTTCTTT.

This clonotype was detected a few times. The genes are TRBV6-1 and TRBJ2-3; D might be TRBD1 (5 bases). There are 16 residues in the CDR3. CDR1 is MNHNS, CDR2 SASEGT, per germline. V dropped 3 bases and J dropped 1 base, with 14 bases sitting between them. Here the CDR3 DNA reads TGTGCCAGCAGTGAGGGGCGTCAACCTCGCACAGATACGCAGTATTTT. This codes for CASSEGRQPRTDTQYF.